Listed below are T cell receptor beta chains from one sample, sequenced in a study of CD8 T cells in Susac syndrome. TCRdb passed the immunoSEQ multiplex PCR reads through MiXCR, listing each CDR3 protein once. The repertoire includes 150,000 to 190,000 distinct CDR3 sequences, approximately 95% of them detected once, and approximately 0.15% sits in the top ten. Source material: CD4+ T cells from PBMCs. The source of these receptors is a human donor with Susac syndrome. Both conserved end residues are part of each CDR3. A D gene is named only where the DNA matches it firmly. Some rows have no size entry. The others give once, few or many, or a class for an expanded clone.

>TRBJ1-4|.|TRBD1|TRBV13
CASSSTGVEEKLFF
TGTGCCAGCAGCTCCACAGGGGTGGAGGAAAAACTGTTTTTT
>TRBJ2-2|.|.|TRBV5-1
CASSPKAGELFF
TGCGCCAGCAGCCCAAAAGCCGGGGAGCTGTTTTTT
>TRBJ2-6|.|.|TRBV13
CASSLSPNSQVDGVLTF
TGTGCCAGCAGCCTATCCCCAAACTCACAGGTCGATGGGGTCCTGACTTTC
>TRBJ1-1|.|.|TRBV20-1
CSARGPRGGEAFF
TGCAGTGCTAGAGGCCCGAGGGGGGGGGAAGCTTTCTTT
>TRBJ1-1|.|.|TRBV3-1
CASSQVSVTEAFF
TGTGCCAGCAGCCAGGTTTCGGTGACTGAAGCTTTCTTT
>TRBJ1-2|.|TRBD1|TRBV7-2
CASSSGTGSYGYTF
TGTGCCAGCAGCTCCGGGACAGGGAGTTATGGCTACACCTTC
>TRBJ1-1|.|TRBD1|TRBV9
CASSAETGAAFF
TGTGCCAGCAGCGCAGAAACAGGGGCGGCTTTCTTT
>TRBJ2-2|.|.|TRBV5-1
CASSLMGPNTGELFF
TGCGCCAGCAGCTTGATGGGTCCTAACACCGGGGAGCTGTTTTTT
>TRBJ2-6|.|TRBD2|TRBV14
CASSQILAGLSGANVLTF
TGTGCCAGCAGCCAAATACTAGCGGGCCTCTCTGGGGCCAACGTCCTGACTTTC
>TRBJ2-5|.|.|TRBV7-2
CASSFTSVETQYF
TGTGCCAGCAGCTTTACCAGCGTAGAGACCCAGTACTTC
>TRBJ2-2|.|.|TRBV29-1
CSVDAGSTGELFF
TGCAGCGTTGACGCAGGGAGCACCGGGGAGCTGTTTTTT
>TRBJ2-1|.|TRBD2|TRBV20-1
CSVLTSGLYNEQFF
TGCAGTGTCTTGACTAGCGGGCTCTACAATGAGCAGTTCTTC
>TRBJ2-5|.|.|TRBV6-5
CASMTVQETQYF
TGTGCCAGCATGACAGTCCAAGAGACCCAGTACTTC
>TRBJ2-3|.|TRBD1|TRBV25-1
CASSEWGRQGTDTQYF
TGTGCCAGCAGTGAGTGGGGGAGACAGGGGACAGATACGCAGTATTTT
>TRBJ1-1|.|TRBD1|TRBV7-2
CASSSRDRGSEAFF
TGTGCCAGCAGCTCCCGGGACAGGGGATCTGAAGCTTTCTTT
>TRBJ2-2|.|.|TRBV13
CASSPEGSNTGELFF
TGTGCCAGCAGTCCTGAGGGGTCGAACACCGGGGAGCTGTTTTTT
>TRBJ1-6|.|.|TRBV7-3
CASSLTGLTGLNSPLHF
TGTGCCAGCAGCTTAACCGGACTAACAGGATTAAATTCACCCCTCCACTTT
>TRBJ2-5|.|.|TRBV20-1
CSASLSRRGKETQYF
TGCAGTGCTTCGCTGTCGAGGAGAGGGAAAGAGACCCAGTACTTC
>TRBJ2-7|.|TRBD2|TRBV7-9
CASSGAGTSGGYEQYF
TGTGCCAGCAGCGGGGCAGGGACTAGCGGGGGATACGAGCAGTACTTC
>TRBJ1-1|once|.|TRBV5-1
CASSSRASNTEAFF
TGCGCCAGCAGCTCTAGGGCCTCGAACACTGAAGCTTTCTTT
>TRBJ1-2|.|.|TRBV25-1
CASSATDSNYGYTF
TGTGCCAGCAGTGCCACGGACAGTAACTATGGCTACACCTTC
>TRBJ2-7|.|.|TRBV20-1
CSARDLRYEQYF
TGCAGTGCTAGAGATCTGAGGTACGAGCAGTACTTC
>TRBJ2-7|.|.|TRBV3-1
CASSPGNAATHEQYF
TGTGCCAGCAGCCCCGGCAATGCGGCTACCCACGAGCAGTACTTC
>TRBJ2-7|.|TRBD1|TRBV6-2/TRBV6-3
CATRDRAYEQYF
TGTGCCACAAGGGACAGGGCCTACGAGCAGTACTTC